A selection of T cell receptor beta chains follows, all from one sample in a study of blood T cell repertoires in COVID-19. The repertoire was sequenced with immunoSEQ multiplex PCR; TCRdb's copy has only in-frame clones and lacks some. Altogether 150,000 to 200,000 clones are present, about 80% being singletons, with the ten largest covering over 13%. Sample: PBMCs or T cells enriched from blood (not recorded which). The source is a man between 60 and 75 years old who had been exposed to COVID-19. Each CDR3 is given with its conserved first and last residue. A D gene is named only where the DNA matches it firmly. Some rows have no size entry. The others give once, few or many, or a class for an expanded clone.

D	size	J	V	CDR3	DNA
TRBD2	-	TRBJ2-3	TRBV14	CASSQEFGGRASTDTQYF	TGTGCCAGCAGCCAAGAGTTTGGCGGGAGGGCTAGCACAGATACGCAGTATTTT
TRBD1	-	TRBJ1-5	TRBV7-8	CASSLARTGAKHQPQHF	TGTGCCAGCAGCTTAGCTCGGACAGGGGCAAAGCATCAGCCCCAGCATTTT
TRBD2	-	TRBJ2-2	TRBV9	CASSVASGRRTGELFF	TGTGCCAGCAGCGTAGCCAGCGGGAGGCGAACCGGGGAGCTGTTTTTT
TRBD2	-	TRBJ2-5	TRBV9	CASSLGLAGTQETQYF	TGTGCCAGCAGCTTAGGACTAGCGGGTACCCAAGAGACCCAGTACTTC
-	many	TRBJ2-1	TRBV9	CASSETQGPGGDGEQFF	TGTGCCAGCAGCGAGACACAGGGCCCGGGAGGAGATGGTGAGCAGTTCTTC
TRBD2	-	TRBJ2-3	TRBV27	CASSLTSGTDTQYF	TGTGCCAGCAGTTTGACTAGCGGGACAGATACGCAGTATTTT
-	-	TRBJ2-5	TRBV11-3	CASSPGLGSQETQYF	TGTGCCAGCAGCCCCGGTTTAGGGAGCCAAGAGACCCAGTACTTC
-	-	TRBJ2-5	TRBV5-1	CASSSGQGGERETQYF	TGCGCCAGCAGCAGCGGACAGGGAGGGGAGAGGGAGACCCAGTACTTC
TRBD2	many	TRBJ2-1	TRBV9	CASSSSSGTYNEQFF	TGTGCCAGCAGCTCCTCTAGCGGGACTTACAATGAGCAGTTCTTC
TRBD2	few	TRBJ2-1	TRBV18	CASSPLDSGSNEQFF	TGTGCCAGCTCACCACTCGATAGCGGGAGCAATGAGCAGTTCTTC
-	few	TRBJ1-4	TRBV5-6	CASSLVGGRYDNEKLFF	TGTGCCAGCAGCTTGGTCGGGGGGCGTTATGATAATGAAAAACTGTTTTTT
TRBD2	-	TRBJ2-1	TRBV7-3	CASSSVLAGHNEQFF	TGTGCCAGCAGCTCCGTTCTAGCGGGCCACAATGAGCAGTTCTTC
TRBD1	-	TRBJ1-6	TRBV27	CASSPTGGENSPLHF	TGTGCCAGCAGTCCAACAGGGGGCGAGAATTCACCCCTCCACTTT
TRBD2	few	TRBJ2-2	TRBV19	CASSPSGRARGELFF	TGTGCCAGTAGTCCTAGCGGGAGGGCGCGGGGGGAGCTGTTTTTT
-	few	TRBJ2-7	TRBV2	CASTGLEGNLWKTYEQYF	TGTGCCAGCACGGGATTGGAGGGGAATCTGTGGAAGACCTACGAGCAGTACTTC
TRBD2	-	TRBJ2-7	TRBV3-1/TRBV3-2	CASSQAASGPEQYF	TGTGCCAGCAGCCAAGCGGCTAGCGGGCCCGAGCAGTACTTC
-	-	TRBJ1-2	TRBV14	CASSQDAGLGYGYTF	TGTGCCAGCAGCCAAGATGCGGGATTGGGCTATGGCTACACCTTC
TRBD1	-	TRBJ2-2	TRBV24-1	CATRAGTVSTGELFF	TGTGCCACCAGGGCCGGGACAGTCTCCACCGGGGAGCTGTTTTTT
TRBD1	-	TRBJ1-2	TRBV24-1	CATRVQGCAYGYTF	TGTGCCACAAGGGTACAGGGGTGCGCCTATGGCTACACCTTC
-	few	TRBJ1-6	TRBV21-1	CASSKDYREPKDSPLHF	TGTGCCAGCAGCAAAGACTACAGGGAACCCAAGGATTCACCCCTCCACTTT
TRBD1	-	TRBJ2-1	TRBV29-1	CSVDPGQAYNEQFF	TGCAGCGTTGATCCGGGACAGGCCTACAATGAGCAGTTCTTC
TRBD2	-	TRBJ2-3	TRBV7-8	CASSSPRGSGRESPSTDTQYF	TGTGCCAGCAGCTCCCCCCGGGGTAGCGGGAGGGAAAGCCCTAGCACAGATACGCAGTATTTT
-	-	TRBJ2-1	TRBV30	CAWSAGDLYNEQFF	TGTGCCTGGAGTGCGGGAGATCTGTACAATGAGCAGTTCTTC
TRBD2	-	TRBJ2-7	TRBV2	CASSEALGGEQYF	TGTGCCAGCAGTGAAGCTTTGGGAGGGGAGCAGTACTTC
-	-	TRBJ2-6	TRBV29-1	CSVTASGANVLTF	TGCAGCGTAACAGCTTCTGGGGCCAACGTCCTGACTTTC
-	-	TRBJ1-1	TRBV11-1	CASSATVNTEAFF	TGTGCCAGCAGCGCGACAGTGAACACTGAAGCTTTCTTT
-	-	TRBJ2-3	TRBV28	CASSRFGDTDTQYF	TGTGCCAGCAGTCGGTTCGGAGACACAGATACGCAGTATTTT
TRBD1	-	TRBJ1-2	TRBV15	CATSHGTADYGYTF	TGTGCCACCAGCCACGGGACAGCAGACTATGGCTACACCTTC
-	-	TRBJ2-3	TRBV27	CASSPNLGGDSDTQYF	TGTGCCAGCAGTCCAAACCTAGGGGGGGACTCAGATACGCAGTATTTT
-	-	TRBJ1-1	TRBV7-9	CASSLGLGSTEAFF	TGTGCCAGCAGCTTAGGCCTCGGGAGCACTGAAGCTTTCTTT
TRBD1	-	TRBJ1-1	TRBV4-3	CASSQDRRGPGTEAFF	TGCGCCAGCAGCCAAGATCGGAGGGGGCCTGGCACTGAAGCTTTCTTT
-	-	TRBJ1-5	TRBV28	CASRRTALPYRSNQPQHF	TGTGCCAGCAGAAGGACAGCCCTCCCCTATAGGAGCAATCAGCCCCAGCATTTT
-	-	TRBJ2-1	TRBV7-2	CASSSPLANEQFF	TGTGCCAGCAGCTCCCCACTAGCTAATGAGCAGTTCTTC
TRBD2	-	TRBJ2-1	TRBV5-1	CASSLVASGKFNEQFF	TGCGCCAGCAGCTTGGTAGCTAGCGGGAAGTTTAATGAGCAGTTCTTC
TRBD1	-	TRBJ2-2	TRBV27	CASSLSRTGNTGELFF	TGTGCCAGCAGTTTATCGAGGACAGGGAACACCGGGGAGCTGTTTTTT
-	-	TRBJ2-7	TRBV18	CASSPWGGQAYEQYF	TGTGCCAGCTCACCTTGGGGAGGACAGGCCTACGAGCAGTACTTC
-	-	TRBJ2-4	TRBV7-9	CASSLEDIQYF	TGTGCCAGCAGCCTCGAGGACATTCAGTACTTC
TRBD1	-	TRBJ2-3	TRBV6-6	CASSRWDRRSTDTQYF	TGTGCCAGCAGTCGATGGGACAGGAGAAGCACAGATACGCAGTATTTT
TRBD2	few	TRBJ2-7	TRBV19	CASSTAGGPYEQYF	TGTGCCAGTAGTACGGCGGGAGGGCCCTACGAGCAGTACTTC
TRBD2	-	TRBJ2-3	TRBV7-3	CASSPRGGRPLLTDQYF	TGTGCCAGCAGCCCCCGCGGGGGACGGCCTCTCCTCACAGACCAGTATTTT
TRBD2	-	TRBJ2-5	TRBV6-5	CASGVAGDFQETQYF	TGTGCCAGCGGGGTAGCGGGAGACTTCCAAGAGACCCAGTACTTC
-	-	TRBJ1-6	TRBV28	CASSSTGSGDNSPLHF	TGTGCCAGCAGTTCAACAGGGAGTGGGGATAATTCACCCCTCCACTTT
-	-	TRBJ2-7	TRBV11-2	CASSLPTSEQYF	TGTGCCAGCAGTTTACCGACTAGCGAGCAGTACTTC
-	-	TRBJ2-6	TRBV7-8	CASSSGDIAGANVLTF	TGTGCCAGCAGCTCAGGGGACATCGCTGGGGCCAACGTCCTGACTTTC
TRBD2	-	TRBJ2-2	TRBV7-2	CASSLIAGINTGELFF	TGTGCCAGCAGCTTGATAGCGGGGATAAACACCGGGGAGCTGTTTTTT
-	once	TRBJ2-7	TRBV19	CASSIDRASYEQYF	TGTGCCAGTAGTATAGACAGGGCCTCCTACGAGCAGTACTTC
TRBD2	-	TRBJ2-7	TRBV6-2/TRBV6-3	CASSRSTSGANPREQYF	TGTGCCAGCAGCCGCTCAACTAGCGGAGCCAACCCGAGGGAGCAGTACTTC
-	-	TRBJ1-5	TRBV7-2	CASSLEGSGFRNQPQHF	TGTGCCAGCAGCTTAGAGGGCTCGGGATTTAGAAATCAGCCCCAGCATTTT
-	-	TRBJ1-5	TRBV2	CASSEMGGLQPQHF	TGTGCCAGCAGTGAGATGGGAGGGTTACAGCCCCAGCATTTT
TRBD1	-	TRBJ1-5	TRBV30	CACLQGGNQPQHF	TGTGCCTGCCTACAGGGGGGTAATCAGCCCCAGCATTTT
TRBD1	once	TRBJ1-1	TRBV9	CASSVGPGTEKAEAFF	TGTGCCAGCAGCGTAGGCCCCGGGACAGAGAAGGCTGAAGCTTTCTTT
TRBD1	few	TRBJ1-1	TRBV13	CASSDGGQGNTEAFF	TGTGCCAGCAGCGACGGTGGACAGGGGAACACTGAAGCTTTCTTT
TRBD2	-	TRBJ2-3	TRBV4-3	CASSQLAGGSDTQYF	TGCGCCAGCAGCCAACTAGCGGGAGGGTCAGATACGCAGTATTTT
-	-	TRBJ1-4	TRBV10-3	CASSSGATNEKLFF	TGTGCCAGCTCGTCAGGGGCAACTAATGAAAAACTGTTTTTT
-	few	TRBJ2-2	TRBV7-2	CASSRDWLNTGELFF	TGTGCCAGCAGTCGAGACTGGTTAAACACCGGGGAGCTGTTTTTT
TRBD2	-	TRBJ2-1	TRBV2	CASSELLAGTYNEQFF	TGTGCCAGCAGTGAACTCCTAGCGGGAACCTACAATGAGCAGTTCTTC
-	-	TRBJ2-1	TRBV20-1	CSARLNNEQFF	TGCAGTGCTAGACTTAACAATGAGCAGTTCTTC